A single sample gave rise to the 17 T cell receptor beta chains below, sequenced in a study of blood T cell repertoires in COVID-19. The assay was immunoSEQ multiplex PCR, and TCRdb's table has in-frame clones only and misses some. Of some 300,000 clones listed, approximately 90% are singletons. The sequencing sample was made of PBMCs or T cells enriched from blood (not recorded which). The receptors stem from a woman between 55 and 75 years old in a cohort exposed to, infected with or recovered from COVID-19 (not recorded which).

This clone was picked up one time. V is TRBV27 and J is TRBJ1-4; maybe TRBD1 (5 bases). This CDR3 has 16 amino acids. V lost 6 bases and J 7 bases, leaving 21 bases between the germline ends. CDR1 MNHEY and CDR2 SMNVEV come from the germline V gene (reference sequence). The CDR3 DNA is TGTGCCAGCAGCAGATTAGAGACAGCGGGGCGTGAAAAACTGTTTTTT. It is translated as CASSRLETAGREKLFF.

The chain carries TRBV2 and TRBJ2-7, with D possibly matching TRBD1 (8 bases). Trimming shortened V by 5 bases and J by 6 bases, and 14 bases separated the two germline ends. Germline V gives CDR1 SNHLY, CDR2 FYNNEI. The CDR3 loop spans 13 amino acids. CDR3 region: CASSPQGEGEQYF. CDR3 sequence (DNA): TGTGCCAGCAGTCCACAGGGGGAGGGCGAGCAGTACTTC.

The chain combines TRBV24-1 with TRBJ2-1; 8 bases agree with TRBD2. This CDR3 has 17 amino acids. The germline V gene has CDR1 KGHDR and CDR2 SFDVKD. V lost 4 bases and J lost 0; bases outside the gene matches: 7. This chain's CDR3 is CATSDISGGGSYNEQFF. The CDR3 DNA reads TGTGCCACCAGTGACATCAGCGGGGGTGGCTCCTACAATGAGCAGTTCTTC.

This sequence joins TRBV7-9 and TRBJ2-2; 10 positions agree with TRBD2. The germline V gene encodes CDR1 SEHNR and CDR2 FQNEAQ (reference sequence). Trimming took 8 bases from V and 2 from J; bases not matched to a gene: 5. The CDR3 consists of 15 residues. The chain's CDR3 is CASSTSGPNTGELFF. In nucleotides, the CDR3 is TGTGCCAGCTCGACTAGCGGGCCAAACACCGGGGAGCTGTTTTTT.

The chain uses TRBV4-2 and TRBJ1-2, with 9 bases fitting TRBD1. The CDR3 contains 19 residues. The germline gives CDR1 LGHNA, CDR2 YNFKEQ. Losses at the gene ends were 0 bases for V and 3 bases for J; bases not matched to a gene: 14. The CDR3 DNA sequence: TGTGCCAGCAGCCAAGATCGGCGAGACAGGGGGACAATGGACTATGGCTACACCTTC. Encoded protein: CASSQDRRDRGTMDYGYTF.

This clone was observed many times. The J gene is TRBJ2-7, the V gene TRBV11-3; 11 bases line up with TRBD1. From germline, CDR1 is SGHNT and CDR2 YENEEA. The V and J ends lost 5 bases and 5 bases, in that order; junction bases with no gene match: 8. The length of the CDR3 is 15 residues. The CDR3 loop is CASSKRGTGGNEQYF. For the CDR3, the DNA is TGTGCCAGCAGCAAAAGAGGGACAGGGGGGAACGAGCAGTACTTC.

The rearrangement links TRBV2 to TRBJ1-2, with 10 positions matching TRBD1. This CDR3 has 14 residues. J lost 6 bases, V lost 5 bases, and 6 bases had no gene match. Per the germline V gene, CDR1 is SNHLY and CDR2 is FYNNEI. This CDR3 is CASSTGTGDDGYTF. In nucleotides, the CDR3 is TGTGCCAGCAGTACCGGGACAGGGGACGATGGCTACACCTTC.

V and J are TRBV19 and TRBJ2-3, with 7 bases fitting TRBD1. CDR1 and CDR2 (germline): LNHDA, SQIVND (reference sequence). The CDR3 extends over 13 amino acids. J was trimmed by 2 bases and V by 10 bases; bases with no gene match: 6. In nucleotides, the CDR3 is TGTGCCATCCGGGACAGAGCCACAGATACGCAGTATTTT. It codes for CAIRDRATDTQYF. Based on the CDR3 plus reference TRBV19 and TRBJ2-3, the full variable domain is DGGITQSPKYLFRKEGQNVTLSCEQNLNHDAMYWYRQDPGQGLRLIYYSQIVNDFQKGDIAEGYSVSREKKESFPLTVTSAQKNPTAFYLCAIRDRATDTQYFGPGTRLTVL.

The chain has TRBV7-8 and TRBJ2-5; a weak D match, TRBD1 (6 bases). This CDR3 comprises 14 residues. CDR1 and CDR2 from the germline V gene are SGHVS and FQNEAQ. Trimming removed 5 bases from V and 4 bases from J, with 14 bases in between. The CDR3 sequence is CASSLDRSPETQYF. The CDR3 DNA reads TGTGCCAGCAGCCTCGACAGGAGCCCAGAGACCCAGTACTTC.

A remark on this clone: The junction departs from the called germline gene at one end, perhaps through a read error. The gene calls are TRBV11-1 and TRBJ2-1; 7 nucleotides match TRBD2. Germline-derived CDR1 and CDR2 are SGHAT and FQDESV (reference sequence). The length of the CDR3 is 18 residues. The DNA for the CDR3 is TGTGCCAGCAGCTTAGCGGAGTGGGGGGAGGGCTCCTTCAATGAGCAGTTCTTC. It encodes CASSLAEWGEGSFNEQFF.

The chain employs TRBV4-1 and TRBJ1-4, with unresolved D. Looked up from germline, CDR1 is MGHRA and CDR2 is YSYEKL. The CDR3 runs 17 residues. V lost 0 bases and J 6 bases, leaving 17 bases between the germline ends. The CDR3 reads CASSQDLERSTHEKLFF. In DNA form, the CDR3 reads TGCGCCAGCAGCCAAGATCTAGAGAGGAGTACTCATGAAAAACTGTTTTTT.

The V gene is TRBV6-1, the J gene TRBJ1-6, with D possibly being TRBD1 (6 bases). The ends were cut back, 4 bases at V and 6 bases at J, with 16 bases in the middle. CDR1 is MNHNS, CDR2 SASEGT, per germline. This CDR3 is built from 16 residues. The CDR3 is CASSGSTGHPNSPLHF. The CDR3 DNA reads as TGTGCCAGCAGTGGATCCACGGGACACCCTAATTCACCCCTCCACTTT.

The chain uses TRBV10-3 and TRBJ2-7; TRBD1 matches 10 bases. Germline CDR1 ENHRY, CDR2 SYGVKD. The CDR3 length is 13 residues. After removal of 6 bases from V and 5 bases from J, the junction contained 4 bases not matched to a gene. The CDR3 is CAIRGGQGHEQYF. The CDR3 nucleotides are TGTGCCATCAGGGGGGGACAGGGGCACGAGCAGTACTTC.

The CDR3 DNA sequence: TGTGCCAGTAGCAAAATTACAGGGGGTGCTTTCTTT. It specifies CASSKITGGAFF. The chain employs TRBV19 and TRBJ1-1; TRBD1 aligns across 8 bases. The length of the CDR3 is 12 residues. CDR1 and CDR2 from the germline V gene are LNHDA and SQIVND (reference sequence). The trim removed 6 bases at V and 11 bases at J, leaving 8 bases unmatched.

V usage is TRBV24-1 and J usage is TRBJ2-1, with TRBD2 identical over 10 bases. Germline V gives CDR1 KGHDR, CDR2 SFDVKD. The CDR3 consists of 15 residues. V shed 11 bases and J 1 base; nucleotides not matched to a gene: 7. The CDR3 spells CAISSSGRSYNEQFF. The CDR3 DNA follows: TGTGCCATCTCCTCTAGCGGGAGATCCTACAATGAGCAGTTCTTC.

The chain uses TRBV7-6 and TRBJ2-1, with a weak D call TRBD2 (5 bases). Trimming stripped 2 bases from V and 4 bases from J, with 15 bases between. Germline CDR1 and CDR2: SGHVS and FNYEAQ. The CDR3 consists of 16 residues. DNA of the CDR3: TGTGCCAGCAGCTTATCGGGGAATCAATGGTACAATGAGCAGTTCTTC. It yields the protein CASSLSGNQWYNEQFF.

This rearrangement joins TRBV29-1 to TRBJ2-7, with D possibly matching TRBD2 (5 bases). The germline V and J ends were trimmed by 3 bases and 3 bases, with 18 bases remaining between them. The germline V gene encodes CDR1 SQVTM and CDR2 ANQGSEA. The CDR3 spans 15 residues. This chain's CDR3 is CSVDTGSGSIYEQYF. The CDR3 DNA reads TGCAGCGTTGATACGGGGTCGGGATCGATCTACGAGCAGTACTTC.